A selection of T cell receptor beta chains follows, all from one sample in a study of blood T cell repertoires in COVID-19. Sequencing was performed with immunoSEQ multiplex PCR; in TCRdb, only in-frame clones are kept and a portion is missing. The sample consists of 75,000 to 95,000 clones, about 90% of them appearing once. The specimen was peripheral blood. Every receptor here comes from a human donor in a cohort sampled during active COVID-19. CDR3s include the opening cysteine and the closing phenylalanine or tryptophan. D genes are given only for firm matches. Some rows have no size entry. The others give once, few or many, or a class for an expanded clone.

j_call d_call clone_size v_call cdr3_aa cdr3_nt
TRBJ2-7 - - TRBV5-1 CASSLSPWGGGYEQYF TGCGCCAGCAGCTTGTCCCCCTGGGGAGGGGGCTACGAGCAGTACTTC
TRBJ1-2 TRBD1 - TRBV28 CASSPSTGGFYGYTF TGTGCCAGCAGTCCCTCGACAGGGGGATTCTATGGCTACACCTTC
TRBJ1-2 - - TRBV20-1 CSASGRDGYTF TGCAGTGCTAGTGGGCGGGATGGCTACACCTTC
TRBJ1-6 - - TRBV11-2 CASSSAGGSPLHF TGTGCCAGCAGCTCCGCAGGTGGTTCACCCCTCCACTTT
TRBJ2-2 - - TRBV12-3/TRBV12-4 CASSPGWPGELFF TGTGCCAGCAGCCCGGGGTGGCCCGGGGAGCTGTTTTTT
TRBJ2-5 - - TRBV29-1 CSVEARVVFGEETQYF TGCAGCGTTGAAGCCCGGGTCGTGTTTGGGGAGGAGACCCAGTACTTC
TRBJ1-6 TRBD1 - TRBV27 CASSWSTGSNSPLHF TGTGCCAGCAGTTGGTCGACAGGGTCAAATTCACCCCTCCACTTT
TRBJ2-5 - - TRBV28 CASSFQRQETQYF TGTGCCAGCAGTTTTCAGCGACAAGAGACCCAGTACTTC
TRBJ1-2 - - TRBV27 CASSYADRHSGYTF TGTGCCAGCAGTTACGCCGACAGGCACTCTGGCTACACCTTC
TRBJ2-2 TRBD2 - TRBV15 CATSRDSPAGVASWGELFF TGTGCCACCAGCAGAGATTCCCCAGCGGGAGTTGCTTCCTGGGGGGAGCTGTTTTTT
TRBJ2-3 TRBD2 - TRBV5-4 CASSLGTSGRPDTQYF TGTGCCAGCAGCTTGGGGACTAGCGGGAGGCCAGATACGCAGTATTTT
TRBJ2-2 - few TRBV19 CASTQPGNTGELFF TGTGCCAGTACCCAACCCGGGAACACCGGGGAGCTGTTTTTT
TRBJ1-1 - few TRBV2 CASRTEGVSGAEAFF TGTGCCAGCAGAACCGAGGGCGTCTCGGGTGCTGAAGCTTTCTTT
TRBJ1-5 TRBD1 - TRBV19 CASTRDRGLKVNQPQHF TGTGCCAGTACCAGGGACAGGGGGCTGAAAGTCAATCAGCCCCAGCATTTT
TRBJ1-1 - - TRBV27 CASSFGGGNTEAFF TGTGCCAGCAGTTTTGGGGGGGGGAACACTGAAGCTTTCTTT
TRBJ1-2 TRBD1 - TRBV28 CASTGQGRPGGYTF TGTGCCAGCACCGGACAGGGGCGGCCTGGTGGCTACACCTTC
TRBJ1-5 - few TRBV6-5 CASGQQGRGNQPQHF TGTGCCAGCGGACAACAGGGACGAGGTAATCAGCCCCAGCATTTT
TRBJ1-4 TRBD1 - TRBV5-1 CASSLGGDSGSTNEKLFF TGCGCCAGCAGCTTGGGTGGGGACAGCGGTTCAACTAATGAAAAACTGTTTTTT